This TCR beta chain was documented in a study of blood T cells in healthy people across ages. Study in general: Researchers report that template switching captured about one barcoded beta molecule per two T cells. Study-level points and caveats: Any changes in expanded clonotypes were possibly confounded, as donor CMV status remained unknown.

This clonotype was recorded a few times. Its antigen is still unknown. With a J-beta primer mix and a sample-barcoded 5' primer, a second PCR ran about 7 to 11 cycles. Each CDR3 protein is one row after TCRdb ran MiXCR on the 5' RACE reads. The repertoire includes about 1.4 million distinct CDR3 sequences, roughly 60% of them detected once, and 6.5% to 8.5% sits in the top ten. This CDR3 region has 15 residues. With 5 bases clipped from V and 1 base from J, the junction kept 7 bases outside the gene matches. The sequence came from a man younger than 30 in good health. The chain is built from TRBV12-3 or TRBV12-4 and TRBJ1-1; 7 positions agree with TRBD1. Sequencing was done on a sample of blood. DNA for the CDR3: TGTGCCAGCAGTCCAAGGACAGGTCAGAACACTGAAGCTTTCTTT. It codes for CASSPRTGQNTEAFF.